This entry lists 27 T cell receptor beta chains sequenced from one sample in a study of blood T cell repertoires in COVID-19. Libraries were prepared by immunoSEQ multiplex PCR; TCRdb keeps only in-frame clonotypes and omits some of them. This table holds over 150,000 clones, 75% to 90% found once. The sample taken for sequencing was PBMCs or T cells enriched from blood (not recorded which). The receptors shown here come from a man aged 40-55 years who had recovered from COVID-19.

The chain combines TRBV2 with TRBJ2-7; tentative D call: TRBD2 (5 bases). The germline V and J ends were trimmed by 8 bases and 3 bases, with 20 bases remaining between them. This CDR3 has 15 amino acids. Germline V lookup: CDR1 SNHLY, CDR2 FYNNEI. CDR3 DNA: TGTGCCAGCCTGCATGCCGGGAATGCCCACTACGAGCAGTACTTC. Its translation is CASLHAGNAHYEQYF. Combining the CDR3 with reference TRBV2 and TRBJ2-7 gives the whole variable domain EPEVTQTPSHQVTQMGQEVILRCVPISNHLYFYWYRQILGQKVEFLVSFYNNEISEKSEIFDDQFSVERPDGSNFTLKIRSTKLEDSAMYFCASLHAGNAHYEQYFGPGTRLTVT.

This clone was recorded once. The V and J genes are TRBV5-5 and TRBJ1-1, with D unresolved. Germline CDR1 SGHKS, CDR2 YYEKEE (reference sequence). V lost 1 base to trimming and J lost 6 bases, with 10 bases between them. CDR3 length equals 13 residues. The CDR3 region is CASSLIRVAEAFF. CDR3 nucleotide sequence: TGTGCCAGCAGCTTGATCCGGGTGGCTGAAGCTTTCTTT. The full variable domain, rest sourced from reference TRBV5-5 and TRBJ1-1, is DAGVTQSPTHLIKTRGQQVTLRCSPISGHKSVSWYQQVLGQGPQFIFQYYEKEERGRGNFPDRFSARQFPNYSSELNVNALLLGDSALYLCASSLIRVAEAFFGQGTRLTVV.

The rearrangement links TRBV7-4 to TRBJ1-2; 7 positions agree with TRBD1. V was clipped by 5 bases and J by 6 bases; unmatched bases: 6. CDR3 size: 13 residues. Germline CDR1 is SGHVT and CDR2 is SQSDAQ. The CDR3 spells CASSKDRANGYTF. CDR3 coding DNA: TGTGCCAGCAGCAAAGACAGGGCAAATGGCTACACCTTC.

The CDR3 DNA is TGCGCCAGCAGCCCCGGGGGGGGTACGGAAAAACTGTTTTTT. Residues: CASSPGGGTEKLFF. V and J are TRBV5-1 and TRBJ1-4; tentatively, D is TRBD1 (5 bases). Trimming took 4 bases from V and 8 from J, leaving 15 bases between them. Germline CDR1 reads SGHRS; CDR2 reads YFSETQ. This CDR3 is 14 amino acids long.

The chain couples TRBV27 to TRBJ1-5; D might be TRBD1 (5 bases). V shed 7 bases and J shed 0 bases, with 16 bases lying between them. Germline V gene data show CDR1 as MNHEY and CDR2 as SMNVEV (reference sequence). This CDR3 is 16 amino acids long. CDR3 nucleotides: TGTGCCAGCAAGCAACGAGGGGACTTTAGCAATCAGCCCCAGCATTTT. This codes for CASKQRGDFSNQPQHF.

The chain uses TRBV6-5 and TRBJ1-1; 7 nucleotides align to TRBD1. The CDR3 has 13 amino acids. Germline V lookup: CDR1 MNHEY, CDR2 SVGAGI. Trimming took 8 bases from V and 3 from J; bases not matched to a gene: 6. CDR3 DNA: TGTGCCAGCTGGTACAGGGGTGACACTGAAGCTTTCTTT. This gives the protein CASWYRGDTEAFF.

The rearrangement uses TRBV7-9 and TRBJ1-3; 9 bases agree with TRBD1. From germline, CDR1 is SEHNR and CDR2 FQNEAQ (reference sequence). Germline trimming cut 5 bases from V and 4 bases from J; bases unmatched to any gene: 3. The CDR3 is 14 amino acids. The CDR3 spells CASSTGGSGNTIYF. The CDR3 nucleotides read TGTGCCAGCAGCACAGGGGGCTCCGGAAACACCATATATTTT.

The rearrangement joins TRBV9 to TRBJ1-2, with a possible D match to TRBD1 (5 bases). CDR1 SGDLS and CDR2 YYNGEE come from the germline V gene. CDR3 size: 11 residues. Trimming left V 3 bases short and J 6 bases short, with 6 bases between. The CDR3 coding sequence is TGTGCCAGCAGCGGCAGGGATGGCTACACCTTC. Translating gives CASSGRDGYTF.

J is TRBJ1-4 and V is TRBV7-6; possible D gene TRBD1, 6 bases. With 3 bases removed from V and 8 bases from J, the gap between germline ends came to 7 bases. Germline V CDR1 and CDR2: SGHVS, FNYEAQ. The CDR3 extends over 12 amino acids. CDR3 in amino acids: CASSFGQEKLFF. The CDR3 bases are TGTGCCAGCAGCTTTGGACAGGAAAAACTGTTTTTT.

Written as DNA, the CDR3 is TGTGCCAGCAGTCTCGGACAGGGCTCTGGAAACACCATATATTTT. Its translation is CASSLGQGSGNTIYF. V usage is TRBV28 and J usage is TRBJ1-3; 8 positions match TRBD1. Germline V gene lookup returns CDR1 MDHEN and CDR2 SYDVKM. The CDR3 extends over 15 amino acids. Trimming took 5 bases from V and 0 from J; bases not matched to a gene: 3. The full variable domain, its missing parts supplied by reference TRBV28 and TRBJ1-3, is DVKVTQSSRYLVKRTGEKVFLECVQDMDHENMFWYRQDPGLGLRLIYFSYDVKMKEKGDIPEGYSVSREKKERFSLILESASTNQTSMYLCASSLGQGSGNTIYFGEGSWLTVV.

The chain carries TRBV6-5 and TRBJ1-2; the D gene is possibly TRBD1 (5 bases). V was pared by 8 bases and J by 0 bases, with 10 bases between. This CDR3 has 13 residues. The germline V gene has CDR1 MNHEY and CDR2 SVGAGI. CDR3 DNA sequence: TGTGCCAGCCGACAGCGATCTAACTATGGCTACACCTTC. Translated: CASRQRSNYGYTF.

The table lists this clone with a few counts. J is TRBJ2-3 and V is TRBV9; D is possibly TRBD2 (5 bases). Trimming left V 4 bases short and J 6 bases short, with 15 bases between. This CDR3 comprises 14 residues. The germline V gene encodes CDR1 SGDLS and CDR2 YYNGEE. Written as DNA, the CDR3 is TGTGCCAGCAGCCGGACCCGGGAACGGGATACGCAGTATTTT. Amino acid sequence: CASSRTRERDTQYF.

This rearrangement joins TRBV27 to TRBJ2-1, with D perhaps matching TRBD1 (5 bases). V lost 6 bases to trimming and J lost 0 bases, with 21 bases between them. Germline V gene data show CDR1 as MNHEY and CDR2 as SMNVEV (reference sequence). The CDR3 runs 18 residues. CDR3 DNA: TGTGCCAGCAGACAATCCATCCGCCCAGGGCTCTCCTACAATGAGCAGTTCTTC. Translation: CASRQSIRPGLSYNEQFF.

This clone is a singleton in its sample. The V and J genes are TRBV9 and TRBJ2-2, with 9 bases that match TRBD1. The CDR3 covers 17 residues. CDR1 is SGDLS and CDR2 is YYNGEE in the germline V gene. V lost 3 bases to trimming and J lost 0 bases; unmatched junction nucleotides: 6. The CDR3 nucleotides are TGTGCCAGCAGCGGAGACAGGGGGATAACGAACACCGGGGAGCTGTTTTTT. Protein: CASSGDRGITNTGELFF.

The genes are TRBV2 and TRBJ1-4; 7 nucleotides line up with TRBD1. The trim removed 6 bases at V and 9 bases at J, leaving 13 bases unmatched. The CDR3 has 15 amino acids. Germline V gene lookup returns CDR1 SNHLY and CDR2 FYNNEI. This chain's CDR3 is CASRNHRGGLKKLFF. The CDR3 coding sequence is TGTGCCAGCAGAAACCACAGGGGAGGTTTGAAAAAACTGTTTTTT.

This chain connects TRBV28 to TRBJ2-2; TRBD1 matches at 11 bases. The CDR3 contains 15 residues. CDR1 and CDR2 (germline): MDHEN, SYDVKM. V dropped 6 bases and J dropped 3; count of bases not matched to a gene: 3. In DNA form, the CDR3 reads TGTGCCAGCAGAACGGGACAGGGGGACACCGGGGAGCTGTTTTTT. As protein: CASRTGQGDTGELFF.

The J gene is TRBJ2-7, the V gene TRBV2; D might be TRBD2 (5 bases). Looked up from germline, CDR1 is SNHLY and CDR2 is FYNNEI. The CDR3 is 16 residues long. Trimming shortened V by 2 bases and J by 2 bases, and 16 bases separated the two germline ends. For the CDR3, the DNA is TGTGCCAGCAGTGAAAAGGGCGGGCTTCCAACCTACGAGCAGTACTTC. Translated, it gives CASSEKGGLPTYEQYF.

This clone was found once. The DNA of the CDR3 is TGTGCCAGCAGGGGGGACAGTATCTATGGCTACACCTTC. This encodes CASRGDSIYGYTF. The rearrangement uses TRBV2 and TRBJ1-2; 7 bases agree with TRBD1. V was pared by 6 bases and J by 4 bases, with 5 bases of the junction left unmatched. The CDR3 totals 13 residues. CDR1 and CDR2 from the germline V gene are SNHLY and FYNNEI.

This clone has more than one count but fewer than ten. This chain joins TRBV7-3 and TRBJ2-1, with D tentatively TRBD2 (5 bases). The CDR3 has 18 residues. Germline-derived CDR1 and CDR2 are SGHTA and FQGTGA. V was trimmed by 5 bases and J by 0 bases, leaving 20 bases between them. Here the CDR3 reads CASSRGGVGVVSYNEQFF. The CDR3 nucleotides are TGTGCCAGCAGCAGAGGTGGCGTGGGAGTAGTCTCCTACAATGAGCAGTTCTTC.

The chain links TRBV2 to TRBJ2-7; 9 bases map to TRBD2. V shed 5 bases and J 11 bases; nucleotides not matched to a gene: 10. Germline assignment: CDR1 SNHLY and CDR2 FYNNEI. The CDR3 contains 13 residues. The CDR3 nucleotides are TGTGCCAGCAGTAAGGGACTAGCTACGAGGGAGTACTTC. The encoded protein is CASSKGLATREYF.

The sample holds one count of this clone. The chain uses TRBV7-8 and TRBJ2-1; 10 nucleotides align to TRBD2. The V segment lost 2 bases and the J segment 3 bases; nucleotides outside the gene matches: 4. Germline V gene sequence: CDR1 SGHVS, CDR2 FQNEAQ. The CDR3 contains 16 residues. The CDR3: CASSLFASGGYNEQFF. Here the CDR3 DNA reads TGTGCCAGCAGCTTATTCGCTAGCGGGGGCTACAATGAGCAGTTCTTC.

The genes are TRBV24-1 and TRBJ2-7; TRBD1 might be the D (5 bases). The CDR3 is 12 residues long. V was trimmed by 5 bases and J by 3 bases, leaving 7 bases between them. Germline values: CDR1 KGHDR, CDR2 SFDVKD. The CDR3 spells CATSGQGYEQYF. CDR3 nucleotide sequence: TGTGCCACCAGTGGCCAGGGCTACGAGCAGTACTTC.

The chain joins TRBV7-9 to TRBJ2-7; TRBD1 matches at 7 bases. The V and J ends lost 6 bases and 3 bases, in that order; junction bases with no gene match: 11. CDR1 and CDR2 (germline): SEHNR, FQNEAQ (reference sequence). CDR3 length: 15 residues. CDR3 nucleotide sequence: TGTGCCAGCAGTCCCCCCAGGACAGGAGTCTACGAGCAGTACTTC. Encoded protein: CASSPPRTGVYEQYF.

J is TRBJ1-2 and V is TRBV5-6, with TRBD1 matching over 8 bases. Germline trimming cut 3 bases from V and 3 bases from J; bases unmatched to any gene: 7. From germline, CDR1 is SGHDT and CDR2 YYEEEE. The CDR3 runs to 15 residues. This CDR3 is CASSSDRALHYGYTF. CDR3 sequence (DNA): TGTGCCAGCAGCTCGGACAGGGCACTACACTATGGCTACACCTTC.

The chain is built from TRBV5-4 and TRBJ1-2, with D uncertain. Trimming pared 1 base from V and 2 bases from J, leaving 15 bases between. This CDR3 spans 16 amino acids. Germline CDR1 and CDR2: SGHNT and YYREEE (reference sequence). CDR3 loop: CASSLRREVENYGYTF. DNA for the CDR3: TGTGCCAGCAGCTTGAGGAGGGAAGTCGAAAACTATGGCTACACCTTC.

This rearrangement joins TRBV29-1 to TRBJ2-3; TRBD1 aligns across 9 bases. CDR3 length: 16 amino acids. The ends lost 1 base at V and 3 bases at J; junction bases unmatched: 8. Germline assignment: CDR1 SQVTM and CDR2 ANQGSEA. Written as DNA, the CDR3 is TGCAGCGTTGAAGTGACCGGGACAGGGAGGACAGATACGCAGTATTTT. Its translation: CSVEVTGTGRTDTQYF.

The chain employs TRBV5-1 and TRBJ1-6; D might be TRBD1 (5 bases). This CDR3 spans 16 amino acids. Germline values: CDR1 SGHRS, CDR2 YFSETQ. The V end lost 5 bases, the J end lost 2 bases, and 14 bases lay between the germline ends. The CDR3 DNA reads TGCGCCAGCAGTCAGGAGTCGACAGCCTATAATTCACCCCTCCACTTT. This encodes CASSQESTAYNSPLHF.